Listed here are 25 T cell receptor beta chains from one sample, sequenced in a study of blood T cells in healthy people across ages. Combining a sample-barcoded 5' primer with a J-beta primer mix, a second PCR ran for about 6 to 12 cycles. Each CDR3 protein gets one entry after TCRdb re-called the 5' RACE reads with MiXCR. This sample has under 800,000 distinct CDR3 sequences, with more than 40% found just once. Sequenced: blood. The receptors here all came from a woman aged 55-75 years in good health.

This clonotype came up many times. The chain employs TRBV12-3 or TRBV12-4 and TRBJ2-1; 8 bases fit TRBD2. The junction had 4 bases not matched to a gene; V was cut back by 6 bases and J by 0 bases. The CDR3 is 15 amino acids. CDR3 sequence (DNA): TGTGCCAGCAGCTTCAGCGGGAGCTCCTACAATGAGCAGTTCTTC. Protein sequence: CASSFSGSSYNEQFF.

The J gene is TRBJ1-4, the V gene TRBV20-1, with D uncertain. With 2 bases removed from V and 7 bases from J, the gap between germline ends came to 14 bases. Germline CDR1 reads DFQATT; CDR2 reads SNEGSKA (reference sequence). The CDR3 is 14 residues long. Here the CDR3 reads CSARRSGRREKLFF. The CDR3 nucleotides read TGCAGTGCTAGAAGGTCTGGCAGGCGTGAAAAACTGTTTTTT.

This clonotype was observed many times. The chain carries TRBV29-1 and TRBJ2-1, with no clear D. Germline values: CDR1 SQVTM, CDR2 ANQGSEA. This CDR3 comprises 12 residues. V was shortened by 4 bases and J by 7 bases, with 11 bases between the two germline ends. The CDR3 coding sequence is TGCAGCGTTGCTCCTCCTTGGAATGAGCAGTTCTTC. This sequence encodes CSVAPPWNEQFF.

This clonotype was seen only a few times. The chain has TRBV14 and TRBJ2-5; tentative D call: TRBD2 (5 bases). Trimming shortened V by 5 bases and J by 5 bases, and 18 bases separated the two germline ends. Germline V gene sequence: CDR1 SGHDN, CDR2 FVKESK. The CDR3 covers 15 residues. CDR3 in DNA: TGTGCCAGCAGCGCCTCACTAGAGAGGTCCGAGACCCAGTACTTC. This sequence encodes CASSASLERSETQYF.

The V and J genes are TRBV11-3 and TRBJ2-3; possible D gene TRBD1, 5 bases. V was clipped by 0 bases and J by 9 bases, with 10 bases between them. Germline CDR1 SGHNT, CDR2 YENEEA. The CDR3 contains 13 residues. Here the CDR3 DNA reads TGTGCCAGCAGCTTAGAAAAGGGGTGGACGCAGTATTTT. Translation: CASSLEKGWTQYF.

The chain carries TRBV20-1 and TRBJ2-3; 7 bases map to TRBD1. The CDR3 totals 15 residues. V lost 4 bases and J lost 5; bases outside the gene matches: 12. In germline, CDR1 is DFQATT, CDR2 SNEGSKA (reference sequence). DNA of the CDR3: TGCAGTGCTACCTCACAGGGGATTTTAGTAGATACGCAGTATTTT. This translates into CSATSQGILVDTQYF.

DNA of the CDR3: TGTGCCAGCAGTTCGACCCCGGGGTTAGGGGCCAACGTCCTGACTTTC. Residues: CASSSTPGLGANVLTF. V gene TRBV6-2 or TRBV6-3 combines with J gene TRBJ2-6, with TRBD2 as a possible D gene (5 bases). Germline loops: CDR1 MNHEY, CDR2 SVGEGT. V was shortened by 4 bases and J by 4 bases, with 14 bases between the two germline ends. The CDR3 has 16 residues.

J is TRBJ2-7 and V is TRBV2, with 10 bases fitting TRBD2. In germline, CDR1 is SNHLY, CDR2 FYNNEI. V lost 5 bases, J lost 2 bases, and 6 bases stayed unmatched. This CDR3 is built from 15 residues. CDR3 protein: CASSPASGSTYEQYF. As DNA, the CDR3 is TGTGCCAGCAGTCCCGCTAGCGGGAGCACCTACGAGCAGTACTTC. The full variable domain, its missing parts supplied by reference TRBV2 and TRBJ2-7, is EPEVTQTPSHQVTQMGQEVILRCVPISNHLYFYWYRQILGQKVEFLVSFYNNEISEKSEIFDDQFSVERPDGSNFTLKIRSTKLEDSAMYFCASSPASGSTYEQYFGPGTRLTVT.

This clonotype was detected once. The chain is built from TRBV7-9 and TRBJ1-1; 7 bases match TRBD1. The germline gives CDR1 SEHNR, CDR2 FQNEAQ (reference sequence). With 4 bases clipped from V and 0 bases from J, the junction kept 8 bases outside the gene matches. The CDR3 runs to 16 residues. CDR3 bases: TGTGCCAGCAGCTCCCGGGACAGTTACATGAACACTGAAGCTTTCTTT. Its protein product is CASSSRDSYMNTEAFF.

This clonotype has a count of ten or more. A junction boundary mismatches the germline segment, possibly from a read error. The V call is TRBV4-3, the J call TRBJ2-5; either TRBD1 or TRBD2 may supply D (5 bases each). Looked up from germline, CDR1 is LGHNA and CDR2 is YSLEER. This CDR3 comprises 16 residues. CDR3 coding DNA: TGCGCCAGCAGTCAAGATTGGTCCGGGAAGGGGGAGACCCAGTACTTC. This translates into CASSQDWSGKGETQYF.

This clonotype was detected only a few times. The chain links TRBV7-3 to TRBJ2-1; D might be TRBD1 (6 bases). V lost 5 bases and J lost 4, with 12 bases in between. Germline CDR1 reads SGHTA; CDR2 reads FQGTGA. The length of the CDR3 is 14 residues. The CDR3 nucleotides are TGTGCCAGCAGCCCACAGGGAGCTTACAATGAGCAGTTCTTC. This sequence encodes CASSPQGAYNEQFF.

This chain links TRBV28 with TRBJ2-7; 7 bases agree with TRBD1. Germline CDR1 MDHEN, CDR2 SYDVKM. The CDR3 is 13 amino acids. The V segment lost 8 bases and the J segment 2 bases; nucleotides outside the gene matches: 6. Written as DNA, the CDR3 is TGTGCCAGCTGGGCCCAGGGGGCCTACGAGCAGTACTTC. Its protein is CASWAQGAYEQYF. The full variable domain, completed using reference TRBV28 and TRBJ2-7, is DVKVTQSSRYLVKRTGEKVFLECVQDMDHENMFWYRQDPGLGLRLIYFSYDVKMKEKGDIPEGYSVSREKKERFSLILESASTNQTSMYLCASWAQGAYEQYFGPGTRLTVT.

The chain uses TRBV10-3 and TRBJ2-1; 10 bases line up with TRBD2. The CDR3 has 15 residues. Germline CDR1 is ENHRY and CDR2 is SYGVKD. J gave up 7 bases and V 3 bases, and 6 bases lay outside the gene matches. CDR3 nucleotide sequence: TGTGCCATCAGTGAACAAGCGGGGGGGTCGAATGAGCAGTTCTTC. As protein: CAISEQAGGSNEQFF.

CDR3 DNA sequence: TGTGCCAGCCAACCCCGGGACAGAACCTACAATGAGCAGTTCTTC. This gives the protein CASQPRDRTYNEQFF. The chain has TRBV13 and TRBJ2-1; 7 bases are shared with TRBD1. CDR3 length: 15 residues. Germline assignment: CDR1 PRHDT and CDR2 FYEKMQ (reference sequence). V dropped 8 bases and J dropped 2; count of bases not matched to a gene: 9.

This chain links TRBV18 with TRBJ2-6; D might be TRBD2 (6 bases). Germline V gene lookup returns CDR1 KGHSH and CDR2 LQKENI. V gave up 3 bases and J gave up 2 bases, with 23 bases separating them. The CDR3 has 20 amino acids. The CDR3 reads CASSPNWTAPGRAGANVLTF. CDR3 DNA: TGTGCCAGCTCACCCAACTGGACGGCCCCCGGGAGAGCTGGGGCCAACGTCCTGACTTTC.

A remark on this clonotype: At one of its ends the junction is not consistent with the germline gene, which may arise from a read error. The chain employs TRBV3-1 and TRBJ2-1; D is possibly TRBD2 (6 bases). Looked up from germline, CDR1 is LGHDT and CDR2 is YNNKEL (reference sequence). The CDR3 extends over 14 amino acids. The CDR3 sequence is CANSQEAGGETQFF. The CDR3 region has the DNA TGTGCCAACAGCCAAGAGGCAGGAGGGGAGACCCAGTTCTTC.

The chain uses TRBV3-1 and TRBJ2-5; 14 bases match TRBD2. The CDR3 consists of 17 residues. Germline CDR1 and CDR2: LGHDT and YNNKEL (reference sequence). The V segment lost 4 bases and the J segment 9 bases; nucleotides outside the gene matches: 13. DNA for the CDR3: TGTGCCAGCAGCCCGGGGACTAGCGGGGGCCGGATGATGGCCCAGTACTTC. Protein sequence: CASSPGTSGGRMMAQYF.

This sequence joins TRBV14 and TRBJ2-7; the D gene is possibly TRBD1 (5 bases). V was clipped by 5 bases and J by 4 bases, with 15 bases between them. This CDR3 is built from 14 residues. Per the germline V gene, CDR1 is SGHDN and CDR2 is FVKESK. DNA for the CDR3: TGTGCCAGCAGCGCTCAGGGTTCATCATACGAGCAGTACTTC. This translates into CASSAQGSSYEQYF.

V and J are TRBV9 and TRBJ2-5; the match to TRBD2 covers 14 bases. Germline V gene data show CDR1 as SGDLS and CDR2 as YYNGEE. The V and J ends lost 2 bases and 3 bases, in that order; junction bases with no gene match: 3. The CDR3 covers 16 residues. The CDR3 loop is CASSVRGLAGEETQYF. The CDR3 DNA sequence: TGTGCCAGCAGCGTCAGGGGACTAGCGGGGGAAGAGACCCAGTACTTC.

The genes are TRBV28 and TRBJ2-5; D unresolved. The V end was cut by 6 bases, the J end by 1 base, with 15 bases between. The CDR3 sequence is 15 residues long. Germline CDR1 and CDR2: MDHEN and SYDVKM. This chain's CDR3 is CASSPPRGGQETQYF. The DNA for the CDR3 is TGTGCCAGCAGCCCCCCTCGCGGCGGCCAAGAGACCCAGTACTTC.

The chain carries TRBV6-5 and TRBJ2-2; 11 bases align to TRBD2. V lost 4 bases, J lost 5 bases, and 0 bases stayed unmatched. CDR3 size: 14 residues. Germline V lookup: CDR1 MNHEY, CDR2 SVGAGI. This CDR3 is CASSWTSGTGELFF. The CDR3 DNA reads TGTGCCAGCAGTTGGACTAGCGGGACCGGGGAGCTGTTTTTT.

The chain couples TRBV29-1 to TRBJ1-1; unclear D gene. The germline V and J ends were trimmed by 6 bases and 1 base, with 9 bases remaining between them. CDR1 is SQVTM, CDR2 ANQGSEA, per germline. This CDR3 is built from 12 residues. As DNA, the CDR3 is TGCAGCGTCAAACCCCAGAACACTGAAGCTTTCTTT. Encoded protein: CSVKPQNTEAFF.

About this clonotype: Since a much larger clone is just one base distant, this may be a read error. The chain combines TRBV9 with TRBJ2-2; D is ambiguous. V was pared by 1 base and J by 6 bases, with 1 base between. This CDR3 region has 11 residues. Germline CDR1 SGDLS, CDR2 YYNGEE. CDR3 coding DNA: TGTGCCAGCAGCGTATCCGGGGAGCTGTTTTTT. This codes for CASSVSGELFF.

The chain is built from TRBV20-1 and TRBJ2-2; D is ambiguous. The V gene's germline CDR1 is DFQATT and CDR2 SNEGSKA (reference sequence). V was pared by 1 base and J by 1 base, with 7 bases between. The length of the CDR3 is 14 residues. The CDR3 loop reads CSARADLNTGELFF. In DNA, the CDR3 is TGCAGTGCTAGAGCGGACCTGAACACCGGGGAGCTGTTTTTT.

CDR3 DNA sequence: TGTGCCAGCAGTACTCGACAGCACAATCAGCCCCAGCATTTT. This encodes CASSTRQHNQPQHF. The genes are TRBV12-3 or TRBV12-4 and TRBJ1-5; TRBD1 is a possible D gene (5 bases). Trimming removed 5 bases from V and 3 bases from J, with 11 bases in between. This CDR3 region has 14 residues.